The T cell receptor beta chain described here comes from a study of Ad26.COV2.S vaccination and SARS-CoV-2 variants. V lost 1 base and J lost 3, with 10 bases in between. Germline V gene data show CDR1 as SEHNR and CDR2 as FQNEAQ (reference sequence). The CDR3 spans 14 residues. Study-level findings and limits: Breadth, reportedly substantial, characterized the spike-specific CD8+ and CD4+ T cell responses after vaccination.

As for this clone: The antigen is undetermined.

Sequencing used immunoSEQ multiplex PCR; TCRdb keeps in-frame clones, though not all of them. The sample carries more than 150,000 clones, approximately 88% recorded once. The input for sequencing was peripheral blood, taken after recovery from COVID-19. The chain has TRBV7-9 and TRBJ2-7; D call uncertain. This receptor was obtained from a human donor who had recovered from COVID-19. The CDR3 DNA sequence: TGTGCCAGCAGCTTAGGAGCCCGCAGCTACGAGCAGTACTTC. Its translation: CASSLGARSYEQYF.